The entry below describes one T cell receptor beta chain. CDR1 and CDR2 from the germline V gene are SGHAT and FQDESV (reference sequence). Unmatched junction bases numbered 8, after V lost 4 bases and J lost 5 bases. CDR3 length equals 15 residues. The sample belongs to a study of blood T cell repertoires in COVID-19. About the study: COVID-19 samples collected from the United States, Italy and Spain covered acute and convalescent phases.

Profiled with immunoSEQ multiplex PCR; TCRdb holds only in-frame clones, not every one. The sample holds approximately 300,000 clones, 75% to 90% seen once. The TCR originated in a woman aged 50 to 65 who had recovered from COVID-19. The V gene is TRBV11-1, the J gene TRBJ2-7; 10 bases are shared with TRBD1. The sequenced sample was peripheral blood. The chain's CDR3 is CASSSRTGGDDEQYF. The CDR3 region has the DNA TGTGCCAGCAGCTCCCGGACAGGGGGTGATGACGAGCAGTACTTC.